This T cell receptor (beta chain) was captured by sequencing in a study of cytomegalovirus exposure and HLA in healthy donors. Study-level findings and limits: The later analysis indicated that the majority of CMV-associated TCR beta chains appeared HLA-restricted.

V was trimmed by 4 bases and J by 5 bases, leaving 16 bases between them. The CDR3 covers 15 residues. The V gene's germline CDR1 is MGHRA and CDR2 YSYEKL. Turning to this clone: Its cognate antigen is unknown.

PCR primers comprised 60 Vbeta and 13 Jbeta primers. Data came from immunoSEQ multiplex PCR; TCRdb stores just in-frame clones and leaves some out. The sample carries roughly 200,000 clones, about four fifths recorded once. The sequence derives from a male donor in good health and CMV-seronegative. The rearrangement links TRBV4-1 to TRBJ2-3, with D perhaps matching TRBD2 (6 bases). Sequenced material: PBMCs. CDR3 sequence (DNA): TGCGCCAGCAGCCCGGGACTTCCAGTGGGAGATACGCAGTATTTT. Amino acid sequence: CASSPGLPVGDTQYF.